This T cell receptor (beta chain) was profiled in a study of T cell repertoires in cytomegalovirus infection. Study context: From public TCR beta signatures came an indication of both CMV infection and matching HLA type. Study results and limitations: Predominance within the ex vivo response was attributable to HLA-C-restricted CMV-specific TCR beta clonotypes.

With regard to this clonotype: Its antigen remains unknown.

Germline lookup yields CDR1 SEHNR and CDR2 FQNEAQ (reference sequence). CDR3 size: 19 residues. With 5 bases clipped from V and 0 bases from J, the junction kept 11 bases outside the gene matches. MiXCR, run by TCRdb on the reads, gives a single entry per CDR3 protein. In the table there are about 110,000 distinct CDR3 sequences, 10% of which are singletons. The source of this sequence is a human donor in good health (CMV status not recorded). Some clones in this sample may be carry-over from other donors' samples. The sequencing input was PBMCs, sequenced either directly or after in vitro stimulation (not recorded which). The chain employs TRBV7-9 and TRBJ2-1; the match to TRBD2 covers 12 bases. The CDR3 DNA reads TGTGCCAGCAGCCCTATCGCGGGACTAGCGGGTAGCTCCTACAATGAGCAGTTCTTC. It specifies CASSPIAGLAGSSYNEQFF.